This TCR beta chain was sequenced for a study of T-cell memory formation after mild COVID-19. This CDR3 has 15 amino acids. Germline CDR1 LNHDA, CDR2 SQIVND (reference sequence). The V and J ends lost 6 bases and 3 bases, in that order; junction bases with no gene match: 8. MiXCR was run by TCRdb on the 5' RACE reads, yielding one entry per CDR3 protein. The sample lists about 180,000 distinct CDR3 sequences; under 20% were seen once. The receptor was isolated from an adult woman who had mild COVID-19 (a few samples of this study predate the infection). Cell type and time point are not known. The specimen was PBMCs or a T cell subset sorted from them (not recorded which). This chain connects TRBV19 to TRBJ2-1; TRBD1 agrees at 7 bases. The CDR3 region has the DNA TGTGCCAGTAGCATACAGGGGCCCCTCTACAATGAGCAGTTCTTC. This gives the protein CASSIQGPLYNEQFF.